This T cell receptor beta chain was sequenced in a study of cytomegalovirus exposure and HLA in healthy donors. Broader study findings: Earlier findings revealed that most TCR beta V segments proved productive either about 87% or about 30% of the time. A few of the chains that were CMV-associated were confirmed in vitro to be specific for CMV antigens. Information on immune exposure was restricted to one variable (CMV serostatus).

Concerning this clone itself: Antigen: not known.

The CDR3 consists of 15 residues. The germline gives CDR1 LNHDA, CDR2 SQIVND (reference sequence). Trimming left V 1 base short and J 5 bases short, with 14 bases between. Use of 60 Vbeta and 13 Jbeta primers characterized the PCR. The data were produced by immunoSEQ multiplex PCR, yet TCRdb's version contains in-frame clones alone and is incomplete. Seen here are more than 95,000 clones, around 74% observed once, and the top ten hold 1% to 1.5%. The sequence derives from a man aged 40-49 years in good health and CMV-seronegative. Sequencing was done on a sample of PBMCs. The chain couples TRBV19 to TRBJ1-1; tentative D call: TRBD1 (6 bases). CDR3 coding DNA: TGTGCCAGTAGTATAGGGGGAGGGGGAAGAACTGAAGCTTTCTTT. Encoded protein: CASSIGGGGRTEAFF.